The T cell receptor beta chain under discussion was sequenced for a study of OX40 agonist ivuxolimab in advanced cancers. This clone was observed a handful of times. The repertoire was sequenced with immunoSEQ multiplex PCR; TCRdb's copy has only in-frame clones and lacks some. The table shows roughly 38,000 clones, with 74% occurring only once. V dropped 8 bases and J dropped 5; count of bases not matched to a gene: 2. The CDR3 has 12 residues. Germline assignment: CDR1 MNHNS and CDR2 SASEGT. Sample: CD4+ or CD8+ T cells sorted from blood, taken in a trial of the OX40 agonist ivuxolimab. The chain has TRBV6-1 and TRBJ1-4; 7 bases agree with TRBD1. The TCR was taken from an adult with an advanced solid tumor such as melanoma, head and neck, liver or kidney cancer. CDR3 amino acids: CASLQGNEKLFF. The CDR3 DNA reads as TGTGCCAGCCTACAGGGGAATGAAAAACTGTTTTTT.